The present TCR beta chain was sequenced within a study of blood T cells in healthy people across ages. The study's findings and limits: TCR beta diversity was tightly associated with the proportion of naive T cells. Reliance upon unsorted PBMCs precluded definitive naive versus antigen-experienced comparison.

This CDR3 region has 15 residues. From germline, CDR1 is SGHTA and CDR2 FQGTGA. The germline V and J ends were trimmed by 7 bases and 6 bases, with 20 bases remaining between them. This clonotype has more than one count but fewer than ten. Its antigen is still unknown. A second PCR, run for roughly 7 to 12 cycles, used a sample-barcoded 5' primer plus a J-beta primer mix. One entry per CDR3 protein, called by TCRdb with MiXCR from the 5' RACE reads. The data contain 1.5 million to 2 million distinct CDR3 sequences, around half of them seen just once; the ten biggest clones take up less than 2.5%. The receptor was derived from a woman in her thirties or forties in good health. The rearrangement joins TRBV7-3 to TRBJ2-3; D may be TRBD1 (7 bases). Sequenced material: blood. The CDR3 bases are TGTGCCAGCACCCCCGGGGGCAGGGGGATCGATACGCAGTATTTT. The encoded protein is CASTPGGRGIDTQYF.